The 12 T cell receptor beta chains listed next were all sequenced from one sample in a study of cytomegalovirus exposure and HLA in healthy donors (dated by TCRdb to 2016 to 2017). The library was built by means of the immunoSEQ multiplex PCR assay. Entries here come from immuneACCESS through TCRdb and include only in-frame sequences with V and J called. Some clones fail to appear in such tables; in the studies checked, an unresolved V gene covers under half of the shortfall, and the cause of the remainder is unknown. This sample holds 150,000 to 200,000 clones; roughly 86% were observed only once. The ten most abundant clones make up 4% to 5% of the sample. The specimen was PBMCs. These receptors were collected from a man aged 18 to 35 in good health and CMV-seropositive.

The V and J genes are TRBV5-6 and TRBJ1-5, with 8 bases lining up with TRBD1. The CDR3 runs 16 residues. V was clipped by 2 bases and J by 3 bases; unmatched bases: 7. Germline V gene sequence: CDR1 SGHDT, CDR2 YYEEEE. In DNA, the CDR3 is TGTGCCAGCAGCTTCGGACAGGGAAGGGACAATCAGCCCCAGCATTTT. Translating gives CASSFGQGRDNQPQHF.

The CDR3 DNA follows: TGTGCCAGCAGTGCCGCCCCGGGACAGGGAGATACGACGGGAAGCTACACCTTC. It yields the protein CASSAAPGQGDTTGSYTF. The chain uses TRBV25-1 and TRBJ1-2, with 9 bases matching TRBD1. The germline gives CDR1 MGHDK, CDR2 SYGVNS. V was pared by 4 bases and J by 9 bases, with 21 bases of the junction left unmatched. The CDR3 is 18 amino acids.

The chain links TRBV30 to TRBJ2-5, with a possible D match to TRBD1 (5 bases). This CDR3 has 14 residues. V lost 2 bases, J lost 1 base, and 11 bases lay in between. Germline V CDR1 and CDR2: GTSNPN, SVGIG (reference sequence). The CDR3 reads CAWSWGRTQETQYF. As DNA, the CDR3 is TGTGCCTGGAGTTGGGGCAGGACCCAAGAGACCCAGTACTTC.

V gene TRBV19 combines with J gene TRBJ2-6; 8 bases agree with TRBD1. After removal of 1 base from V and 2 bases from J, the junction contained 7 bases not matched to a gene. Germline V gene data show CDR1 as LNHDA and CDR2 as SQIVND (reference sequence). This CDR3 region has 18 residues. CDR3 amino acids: CASSIAWQGAAGANVLTF. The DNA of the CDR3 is TGTGCCAGTAGTATAGCATGGCAGGGGGCGGCTGGGGCCAACGTCCTGACTTTC.

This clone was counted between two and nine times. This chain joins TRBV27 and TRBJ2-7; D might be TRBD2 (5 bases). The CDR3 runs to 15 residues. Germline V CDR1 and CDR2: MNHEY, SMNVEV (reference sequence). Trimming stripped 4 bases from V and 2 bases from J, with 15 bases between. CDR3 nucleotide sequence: TGTGCCAGCAGTTCCGCAGGACTCGGTGCCTACGAGCAGTACTTC. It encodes CASSSAGLGAYEQYF.

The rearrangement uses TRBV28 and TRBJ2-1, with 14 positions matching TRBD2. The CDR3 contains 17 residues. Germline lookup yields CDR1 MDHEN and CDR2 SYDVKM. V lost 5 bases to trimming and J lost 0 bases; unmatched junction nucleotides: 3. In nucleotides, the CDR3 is TGTGCCAGCAGTACCGGACTAGCGGGAGGCTCCTACAATGAGCAGTTCTTC. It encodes CASSTGLAGGSYNEQFF.

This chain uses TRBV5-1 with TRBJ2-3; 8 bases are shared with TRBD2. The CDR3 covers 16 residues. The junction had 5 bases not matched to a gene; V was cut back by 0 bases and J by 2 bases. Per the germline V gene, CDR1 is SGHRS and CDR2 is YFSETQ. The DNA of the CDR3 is TGCGCCAGCAGCTTGGGGGTAGCGGGGAACACAGATACGCAGTATTTT. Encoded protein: CASSLGVAGNTDTQYF. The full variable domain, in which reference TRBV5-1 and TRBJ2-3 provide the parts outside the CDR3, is KAGVTQTPRYLIKTRGQQVTLSCSPISGHRSVSWYQQTPGQGLQFLFEYFSETQRNKGNFPGRFSGRQFSNSRSEMNVSTLELGDSALYLCASSLGVAGNTDTQYFGPGTRLTVL.

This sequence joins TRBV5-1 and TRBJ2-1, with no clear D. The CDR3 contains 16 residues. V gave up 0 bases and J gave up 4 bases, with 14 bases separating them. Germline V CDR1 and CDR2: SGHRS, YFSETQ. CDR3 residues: CASSLGEVIGYNEQFF. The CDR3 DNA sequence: TGCGCCAGCAGCTTGGGCGAGGTCATCGGATACAATGAGCAGTTCTTC. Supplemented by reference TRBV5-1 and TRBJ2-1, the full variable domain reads KAGVTQTPRYLIKTRGQQVTLSCSPISGHRSVSWYQQTPGQGLQFLFEYFSETQRNKGNFPGRFSGRQFSNSRSEMNVSTLELGDSALYLCASSLGEVIGYNEQFFGPGTRLTVL.

The DNA of the CDR3 is TGTGCCAGCACGGGTACAGGATACACAGATACGCAGTATTTT. Amino acids: CASTGTGYTDTQYF. The rearrangement joins TRBV2 to TRBJ2-3, with D maybe TRBD1 (5 bases). Germline V CDR1 and CDR2: SNHLY, FYNNEI. This CDR3 comprises 14 residues. Trimming shortened V by 7 bases and J by 2 bases, and 13 bases separated the two germline ends.

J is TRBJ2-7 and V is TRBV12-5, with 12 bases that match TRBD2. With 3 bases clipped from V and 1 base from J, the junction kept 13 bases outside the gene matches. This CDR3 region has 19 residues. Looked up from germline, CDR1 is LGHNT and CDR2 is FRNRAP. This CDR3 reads CASGFRLAGVGVSSYEQYF. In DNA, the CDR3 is TGTGCTAGTGGTTTCCGACTAGCGGGAGTAGGGGTTTCGTCCTACGAGCAGTACTTC.

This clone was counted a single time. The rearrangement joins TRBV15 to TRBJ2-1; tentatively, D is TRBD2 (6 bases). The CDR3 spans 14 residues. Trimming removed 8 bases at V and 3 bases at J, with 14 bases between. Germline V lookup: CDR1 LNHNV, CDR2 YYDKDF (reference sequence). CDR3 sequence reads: CATAPRLDYNEQFF. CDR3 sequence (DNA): TGTGCCACCGCGCCGCGACTAGACTACAATGAGCAGTTCTTC.

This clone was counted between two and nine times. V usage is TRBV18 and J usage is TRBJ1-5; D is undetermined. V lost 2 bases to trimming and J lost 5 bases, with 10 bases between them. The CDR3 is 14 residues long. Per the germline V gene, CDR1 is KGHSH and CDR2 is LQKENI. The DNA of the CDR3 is TGTGCCAGCTCACCAAAGAGCGGCGATCAGCCCCAGCATTTT. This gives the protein CASSPKSGDQPQHF.